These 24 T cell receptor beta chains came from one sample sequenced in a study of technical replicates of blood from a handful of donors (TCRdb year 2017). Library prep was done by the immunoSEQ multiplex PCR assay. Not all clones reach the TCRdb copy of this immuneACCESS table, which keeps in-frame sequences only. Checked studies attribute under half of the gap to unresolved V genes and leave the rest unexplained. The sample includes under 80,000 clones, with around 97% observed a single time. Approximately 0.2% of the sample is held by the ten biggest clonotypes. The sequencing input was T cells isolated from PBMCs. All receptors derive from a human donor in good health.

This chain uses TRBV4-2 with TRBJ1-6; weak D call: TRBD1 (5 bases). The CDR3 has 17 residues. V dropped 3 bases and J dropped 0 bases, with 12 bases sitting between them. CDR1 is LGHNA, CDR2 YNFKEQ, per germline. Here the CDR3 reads CASSHASGLSYNSPLHF. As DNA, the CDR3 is TGTGCCAGCAGCCATGCCTCGGGACTCTCCTATAATTCACCCCTCCACTTT.

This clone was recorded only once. The CDR3 nucleotides are TGTGCCAGCAGTGGGGGGGAATCCGGGGATTTCTATTACGAGCAGTACTTC. Translation: CASSGGESGDFYYEQYF. This chain joins TRBV25-1 and TRBJ2-7, with TRBD2 as a possible D gene (6 bases). V was pared by 4 bases and J by 4 bases, with 23 bases between. Germline CDR1 is MGHDK and CDR2 is SYGVNS. The CDR3 is 17 amino acids.

CDR3 nucleotides: TGTGCCAGCAGCGAAGGAGGGGTGACTGAAGCTTTCTTT. Translating it yields CASSEGGVTEAFF. The rearrangement links TRBV11-2 to TRBJ1-1; D possibly corresponds to TRBD1 (5 bases). The germline V and J ends were trimmed by 5 bases and 5 bases, with 12 bases remaining between them. The CDR3 sequence is 13 residues long. Germline lookup yields CDR1 SGHAT and CDR2 FQNNGV.

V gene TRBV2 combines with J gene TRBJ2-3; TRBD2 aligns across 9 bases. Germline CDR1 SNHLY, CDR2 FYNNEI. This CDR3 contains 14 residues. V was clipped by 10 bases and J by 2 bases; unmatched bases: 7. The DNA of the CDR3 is TGTGCCACCAGACTAGCGGACCTCACAGATACGCAGTATTTT. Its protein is CATRLADLTDTQYF.

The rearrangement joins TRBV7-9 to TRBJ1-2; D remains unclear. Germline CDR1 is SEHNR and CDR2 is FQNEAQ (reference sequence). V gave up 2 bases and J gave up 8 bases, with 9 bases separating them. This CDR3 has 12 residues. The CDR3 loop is CASSLYAGGYTF. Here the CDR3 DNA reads TGTGCCAGCAGCTTATATGCAGGAGGCTACACCTTC.

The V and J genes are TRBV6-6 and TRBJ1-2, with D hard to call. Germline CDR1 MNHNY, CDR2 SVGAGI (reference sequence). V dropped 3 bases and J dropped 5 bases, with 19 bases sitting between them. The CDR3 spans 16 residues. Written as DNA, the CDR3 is TGTGCCAGCAGTTATCCCCAGGAGGGAGCCATATATGGCTACACCTTC. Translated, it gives CASSYPQEGAIYGYTF.

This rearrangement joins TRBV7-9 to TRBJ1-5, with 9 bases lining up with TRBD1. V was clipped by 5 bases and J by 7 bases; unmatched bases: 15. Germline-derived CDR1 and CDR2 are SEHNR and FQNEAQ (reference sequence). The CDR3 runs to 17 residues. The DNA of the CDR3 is TGTGCCAGCAGCCGTTGGACCGGGACAGGGAAGGGCCAGCCCCAGCATTTT. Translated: CASSRWTGTGKGQPQHF.

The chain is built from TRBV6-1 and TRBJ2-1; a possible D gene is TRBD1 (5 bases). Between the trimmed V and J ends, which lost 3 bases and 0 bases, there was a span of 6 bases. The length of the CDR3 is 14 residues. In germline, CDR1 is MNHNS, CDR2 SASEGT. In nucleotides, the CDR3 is TGTGCCAGCAGTGAGGACATCTCCTACAATGAGCAGTTCTTC. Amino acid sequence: CASSEDISYNEQFF.

The CDR3 nucleotides read TGCGCCAGTCAAGGGCGACTAGCGGGGGACAATGAGCAGTTCTTC. Its translation: CASQGRLAGDNEQFF. V is TRBV10-2 and J is TRBJ2-1; TRBD2 aligns across 12 bases. The CDR3 is made up of 15 amino acids. The junction had 8 bases not matched to a gene; V was cut back by 9 bases and J by 5 bases. The germline V gene encodes CDR1 WSHSY and CDR2 SAAADI.

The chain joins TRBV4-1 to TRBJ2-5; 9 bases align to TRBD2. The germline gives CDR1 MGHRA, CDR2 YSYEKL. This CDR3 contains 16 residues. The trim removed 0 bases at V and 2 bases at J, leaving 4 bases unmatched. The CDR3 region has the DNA TGCGCCAGCAGCCAAGATACTAGCGGGTGGCAAGAGACCCAGTACTTC. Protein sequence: CASSQDTSGWQETQYF.

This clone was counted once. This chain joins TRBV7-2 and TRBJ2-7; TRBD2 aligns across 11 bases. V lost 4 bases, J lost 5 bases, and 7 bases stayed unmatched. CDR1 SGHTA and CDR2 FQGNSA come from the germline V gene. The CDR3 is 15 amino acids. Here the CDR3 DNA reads TGTGCCAGCAGCTCGGTAGCGGGGGGGCCGAACGAGCAGTACTTC. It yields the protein CASSSVAGGPNEQYF.

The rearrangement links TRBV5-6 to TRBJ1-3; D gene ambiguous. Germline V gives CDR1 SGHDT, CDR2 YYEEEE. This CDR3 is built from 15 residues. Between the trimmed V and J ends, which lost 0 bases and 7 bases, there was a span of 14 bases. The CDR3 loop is CASSLAGIQRNTIYF. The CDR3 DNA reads TGTGCCAGCAGCTTGGCAGGAATTCAACGGAACACCATATATTTT.

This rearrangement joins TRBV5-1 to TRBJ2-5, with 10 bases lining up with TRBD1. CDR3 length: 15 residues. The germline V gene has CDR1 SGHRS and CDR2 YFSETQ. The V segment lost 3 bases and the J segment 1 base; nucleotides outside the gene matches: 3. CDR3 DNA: TGCGCCAGCAGCTCGGGACAGGGGATCCAAGAGACCCAGTACTTC. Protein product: CASSSGQGIQETQYF. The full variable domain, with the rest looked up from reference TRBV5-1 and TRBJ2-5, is KAGVTQTPRYLIKTRGQQVTLSCSPISGHRSVSWYQQTPGQGLQFLFEYFSETQRNKGNFPGRFSGRQFSNSRSEMNVSTLELGDSALYLCASSSGQGIQETQYFGPGTRLLVL.

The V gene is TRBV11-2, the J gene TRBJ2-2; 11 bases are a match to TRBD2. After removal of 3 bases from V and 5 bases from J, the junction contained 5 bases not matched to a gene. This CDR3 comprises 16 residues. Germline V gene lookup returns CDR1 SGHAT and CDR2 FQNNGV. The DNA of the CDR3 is TGTGCCAGCAGCTTGTTGGCTAGCGGGGGGACCGGGGAGCTGTTTTTT. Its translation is CASSLLASGGTGELFF.

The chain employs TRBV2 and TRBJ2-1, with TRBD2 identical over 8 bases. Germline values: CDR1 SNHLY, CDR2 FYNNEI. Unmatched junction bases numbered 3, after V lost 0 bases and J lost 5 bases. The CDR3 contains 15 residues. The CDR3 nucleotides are TGTGCCAGCAGTGAAGCCGGGGGGGATGACAATGAGCAGTTCTTC. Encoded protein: CASSEAGGDDNEQFF.

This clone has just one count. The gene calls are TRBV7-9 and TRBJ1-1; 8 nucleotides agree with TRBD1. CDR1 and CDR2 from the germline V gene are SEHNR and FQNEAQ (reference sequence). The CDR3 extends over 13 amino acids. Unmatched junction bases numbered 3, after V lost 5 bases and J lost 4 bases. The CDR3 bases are TGTGCCAGCAGCACCACAGGGGGCACTGAAGCTTTCTTT. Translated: CASSTTGGTEAFF.

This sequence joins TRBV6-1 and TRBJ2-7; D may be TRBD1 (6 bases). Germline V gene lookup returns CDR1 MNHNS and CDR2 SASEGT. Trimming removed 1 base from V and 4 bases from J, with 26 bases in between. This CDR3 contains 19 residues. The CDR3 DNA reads TGTGCCAGCAGTGAAGGAAGGACAGTGGGGCCTTGGGGTGGGTACGAGCAGTACTTC. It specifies CASSEGRTVGPWGGYEQYF.

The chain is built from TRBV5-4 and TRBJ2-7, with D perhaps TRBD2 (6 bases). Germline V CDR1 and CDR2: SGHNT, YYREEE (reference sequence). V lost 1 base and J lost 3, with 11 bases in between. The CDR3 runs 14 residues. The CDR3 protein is CASSLQGGNYEQYF. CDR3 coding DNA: TGTGCCAGCAGCTTGCAGGGCGGGAACTACGAGCAGTACTTC.

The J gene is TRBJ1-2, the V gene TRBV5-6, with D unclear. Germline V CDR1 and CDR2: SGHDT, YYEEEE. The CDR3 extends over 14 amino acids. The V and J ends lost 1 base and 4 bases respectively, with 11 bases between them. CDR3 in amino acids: CASSLNRAGYGYTF. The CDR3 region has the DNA TGTGCCAGCAGCTTGAATAGGGCGGGCTATGGCTACACCTTC.

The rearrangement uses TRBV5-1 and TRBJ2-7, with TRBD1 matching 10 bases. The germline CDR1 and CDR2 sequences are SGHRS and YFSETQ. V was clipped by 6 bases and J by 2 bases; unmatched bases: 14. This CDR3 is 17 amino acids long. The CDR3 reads CASKDRGQGIGAYEQYF. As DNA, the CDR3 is TGCGCCAGCAAAGACAGGGGGCAGGGGATCGGAGCCTACGAGCAGTACTTC.

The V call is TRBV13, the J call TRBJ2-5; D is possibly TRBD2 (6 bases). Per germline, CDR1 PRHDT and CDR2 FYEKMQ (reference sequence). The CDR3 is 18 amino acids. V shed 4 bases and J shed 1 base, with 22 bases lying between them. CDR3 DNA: TGTGCCAGCAGCTATAGAATCGTCCGAGAGGAGGGCCAAGAGACCCAGTACTTC. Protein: CASSYRIVREEGQETQYF.

The CDR3 here is CASTGQAYYGYTF. In DNA form, the CDR3 reads TGTGCCTCCACGGGACAGGCGTACTATGGCTACACCTTC. The chain employs TRBV19 and TRBJ1-2; 8 bases fit TRBD1. With V trimmed by 11 bases and J by 3 bases, 8 bases remained unmatched. CDR3 length: 13 residues. Germline V CDR1 and CDR2: LNHDA, SQIVND (reference sequence).

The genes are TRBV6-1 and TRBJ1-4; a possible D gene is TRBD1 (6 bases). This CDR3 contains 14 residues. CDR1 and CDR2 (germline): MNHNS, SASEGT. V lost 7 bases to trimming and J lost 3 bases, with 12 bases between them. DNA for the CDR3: TGTGCCAGCACGGAAGGGGGTTCTAATGAAAAACTGTTTTTT. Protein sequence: CASTEGGSNEKLFF.

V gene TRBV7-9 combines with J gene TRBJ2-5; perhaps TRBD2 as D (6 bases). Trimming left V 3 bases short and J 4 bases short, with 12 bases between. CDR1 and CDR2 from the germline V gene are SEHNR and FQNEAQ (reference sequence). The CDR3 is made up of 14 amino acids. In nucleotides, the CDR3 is TGTGCCAGCAGCTTGATGGAGGGGTCAGAGACCCAGTACTTC. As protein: CASSLMEGSETQYF.